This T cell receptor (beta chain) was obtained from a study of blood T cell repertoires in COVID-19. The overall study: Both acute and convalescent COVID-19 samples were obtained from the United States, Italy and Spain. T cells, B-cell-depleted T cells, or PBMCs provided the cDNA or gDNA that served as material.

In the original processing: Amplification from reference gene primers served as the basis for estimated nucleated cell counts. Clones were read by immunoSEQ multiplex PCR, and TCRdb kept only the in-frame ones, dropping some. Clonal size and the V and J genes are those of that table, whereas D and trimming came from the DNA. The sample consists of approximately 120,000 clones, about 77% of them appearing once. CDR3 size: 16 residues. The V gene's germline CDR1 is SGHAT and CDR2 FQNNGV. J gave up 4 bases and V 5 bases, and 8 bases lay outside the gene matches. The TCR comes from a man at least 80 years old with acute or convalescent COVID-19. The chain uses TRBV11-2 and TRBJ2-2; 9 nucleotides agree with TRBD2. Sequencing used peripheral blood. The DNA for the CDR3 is TGTGCCAGCAGCCCCATCGGAGCGGGGGGCACCGGGGAGCTGTTTTTT. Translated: CASSPIGAGGTGELFF.